The 26 T cell receptor beta chains given below trace back to one sample, sequenced in a study of cytomegalovirus exposure and HLA in healthy donors. The primer mix had 60 Vbeta and 13 Jbeta primers. Generated by immunoSEQ multiplex PCR, the TCRdb table keeps only in-frame clones and is missing some. The sample includes some 45,000 clones, around 90% of them seen just once. The sequenced sample was PBMCs. The source is a woman in her thirties or forties in good health and CMV-seropositive.

The rearrangement links TRBV11-2 to TRBJ2-5, with 10 bases lining up with TRBD1. The CDR3 sequence is 17 residues long. Germline loops: CDR1 SGHAT, CDR2 FQNNGV. J lost 2 bases, V lost 3 bases, and 9 bases had no gene match. The CDR3 DNA reads as TGTGCCAGCAGCTTGGACAGGGGGGGTGGGGGACAAGAGACCCAGTACTTC. Amino acids: CASSLDRGGGGQETQYF. The entire variable domain, with the rest obtained from reference TRBV11-2 and TRBJ2-5, is as follows: EAGVAQSPRYKIIEKRQSVAFWCNPISGHATLYWYQQILGQGPKLLIQFQNNGVVDDSQLPKDRFSAERLKGVDSTLKIQPAKLEDSAVYLCASSLDRGGGGQETQYFGPGTRLLVL.

The chain carries TRBV5-1 and TRBJ1-1; 11 bases are shared with TRBD1. Germline CDR1 reads SGHRS; CDR2 reads YFSETQ. The CDR3 extends over 15 amino acids. V gave up 3 bases and J gave up 2 bases; unmatched junction bases: 3. This CDR3 is CASSSRTGGNTEAFF. The CDR3 nucleotides read TGCGCCAGCAGCTCAAGGACAGGGGGCAACACTGAAGCTTTCTTT.

This clone was found a few times. V is TRBV19 and J is TRBJ1-3, with D possibly being TRBD1 (5 bases). CDR3 length equals 15 residues. Germline lookup yields CDR1 LNHDA and CDR2 SQIVND (reference sequence). V gave up 4 bases and J gave up 2 bases, with 12 bases separating them. The CDR3: CASSNRGPTGNTIYF. The CDR3 DNA reads as TGTGCCAGTAGTAATAGGGGCCCCACTGGAAACACCATATATTTT. Combining the CDR3 with reference TRBV19 and TRBJ1-3 gives the whole variable domain DGGITQSPKYLFRKEGQNVTLSCEQNLNHDAMYWYRQDPGQGLRLIYYSQIVNDFQKGDIAEGYSVSREKKESFPLTVTSAQKNPTAFYLCASSNRGPTGNTIYFGEGSWLTVV.

The chain uses TRBV19 and TRBJ2-3; TRBD1 matches at 11 bases. The CDR3 has 16 amino acids. The germline CDR1 and CDR2 sequences are LNHDA and SQIVND (reference sequence). The V segment lost 7 bases and the J segment 5 bases; nucleotides outside the gene matches: 11. For the CDR3, the DNA is TGTGCCAGTATCAACCGGGACAGGGGGTTTGGAGATACGCAGTATTTT. This gives the protein CASINRDRGFGDTQYF.

The V gene is TRBV19, the J gene TRBJ2-3; D may be TRBD1 (6 bases). This CDR3 has 14 amino acids. The germline V gene has CDR1 LNHDA and CDR2 SQIVND (reference sequence). Deletions cut 7 bases from V and 0 bases from J, with 11 bases between. CDR3 loop: CASTRDTSTDTQYF. The CDR3 DNA reads TGTGCCAGTACCCGGGACACTAGCACAGATACGCAGTATTTT.

The chain recombines TRBV4-1 with TRBJ1-5, with D possibly being TRBD1 (6 bases). Germline assignment: CDR1 MGHRA and CDR2 YSYEKL. There are 15 residues in the CDR3. V lost 0 bases to trimming and J lost 4 bases, with 10 bases between them. The CDR3 DNA is TGCGCCAGCAGCCAAGAGGGAGGGGGAAATCAGCCCCAGCATTTT. Translation gives CASSQEGGGNQPQHF.

This chain links TRBV6-5 with TRBJ2-2, with 12 bases identical to TRBD2. Trimming removed 5 bases from V and 11 bases from J; junction bases left unmatched: 9. Germline-derived CDR1 and CDR2 are MNHEY and SVGAGI. The CDR3 contains 15 residues. CDR3 coding DNA: TGTGCCAGCAGTCAACTAGCGGGAGGCCAGAGAGAGCTGTTTTTT. Amino acid sequence: CASSQLAGGQRELFF.

The rearrangement joins TRBV4-2 to TRBJ2-5; 10 positions match TRBD2. The CDR3 length is 15 residues. Germline loops: CDR1 LGHNA, CDR2 YNFKEQ. Trimming cost V 4 bases and J 2 bases; bases outside gene matches: 4. This chain's CDR3 is CASSRGLAVQETQYF. Here the CDR3 DNA reads TGTGCCAGCAGCCGCGGACTAGCGGTACAAGAGACCCAGTACTTC.

The chain is built from TRBV13 and TRBJ2-1, with D tentatively TRBD2 (7 bases). Germline V gene sequence: CDR1 PRHDT, CDR2 FYEKMQ (reference sequence). Trimming took off 3 bases at V and 13 bases at J, with 22 bases between the two ends. This CDR3 has 15 residues. The CDR3 loop is CASSFPQSGGLTQFF. The CDR3 bases are TGTGCCAGCAGCTTTCCACAATCCGGGGGGCTAACCCAGTTCTTC. Combining the CDR3 with reference TRBV13 and TRBJ2-1 gives the whole variable domain AAGVIQSPRHLIKEKRETATLKCYPIPRHDTVYWYQQGPGQDPQFLISFYEKMQSDKGSIPDRFSAQQFSDYHSELNMSSLELGDSALYFCASSFPQSGGLTQFFGPGTRLTVL.

The chain has TRBV18 and TRBJ1-1; possibly TRBD1 for D (5 bases). This CDR3 contains 16 residues. Between the trimmed V and J ends, which lost 3 bases and 0 bases, there was a span of 14 bases. Germline V CDR1 and CDR2: KGHSH, LQKENI. CDR3 in amino acids: CASSPGRGSVNTEAFF. CDR3 DNA: TGTGCCAGCTCACCCGGCCGGGGGAGTGTGAACACTGAAGCTTTCTTT.

This sequence joins TRBV14 and TRBJ2-5, with 8 nucleotides matching TRBD2. J lost 4 bases, V lost 3 bases, and 10 bases had no gene match. Germline V lookup: CDR1 SGHDN, CDR2 FVKESK. CDR3 length: 16 amino acids. Here the CDR3 DNA reads TGTGCCAGCAGCCACCAACCCCCGGGGGGGGGAGAGACCCAGTACTTC. Its translation: CASSHQPPGGGETQYF.

The J gene is TRBJ2-7, the V gene TRBV10-3; D may be TRBD1 (6 bases). Trimming left V 8 bases short and J 1 base short, with 12 bases between. The CDR3 spans 13 residues. Germline V gene lookup returns CDR1 ENHRY and CDR2 SYGVKD. The CDR3 sequence is CAIRRGGSYEQYF. In DNA form, the CDR3 reads TGTGCCATCCGCAGGGGCGGGTCCTACGAGCAGTACTTC.

CDR3 protein: CASKYLGGLATSSYEQYF. DNA for the CDR3: TGTGCCAGCAAATACCTCGGGGGACTAGCGACCTCCTCCTACGAGCAGTACTTC. The V and J genes are TRBV11-2 and TRBJ2-7; TRBD2 agrees at 10 bases. This CDR3 is 18 amino acids long. Germline CDR1 SGHAT, CDR2 FQNNGV. The ends lost 7 bases at V and 0 bases at J; junction bases unmatched: 15. The full variable domain, in which reference TRBV11-2 and TRBJ2-7 provide the parts outside the CDR3, is EAGVAQSPRYKIIEKRQSVAFWCNPISGHATLYWYQQILGQGPKLLIQFQNNGVVDDSQLPKDRFSAERLKGVDSTLKIQPAKLEDSAVYLCASKYLGGLATSSYEQYFGPGTRLTVT.

The rearrangement uses TRBV27 and TRBJ2-7, with 9 bases identical to TRBD1. CDR1 is MNHEY, CDR2 SMNVEV, per germline (reference sequence). The CDR3 spans 16 residues. V was pared by 5 bases and J by 2 bases, with 10 bases of the junction left unmatched. CDR3 in DNA: TGTGCCAGCAGTCGGCGGCGGGACAGGGAGACCTACGAGCAGTACTTC. Protein product: CASSRRRDRETYEQYF.

The chain is built from TRBV28 and TRBJ2-7; no firm D call. Trimming took 5 bases from V and 1 from J, leaving 12 bases between them. Germline CDR1 is MDHEN and CDR2 is SYDVKM. The CDR3 contains 14 residues. The CDR3 spells CASSLQVPSYEQYF. For the CDR3, the DNA is TGTGCCAGCAGTCTCCAGGTCCCTTCCTACGAGCAGTACTTC.

This sequence joins TRBV18 and TRBJ1-5, with TRBD1 as a possible D gene (5 bases). The V end lost 5 bases, the J end lost 4 bases, and 9 bases lay between the germline ends. In germline, CDR1 is KGHSH, CDR2 LQKENI. This CDR3 has 13 amino acids. CDR3 nucleotide sequence: TGTGCCAGCTCAAGCGGGGGAAATCAGCCCCAGCATTTT. Translated: CASSSGGNQPQHF.

This chain joins TRBV7-2 and TRBJ1-5; 7 nucleotides match TRBD1. This CDR3 is built from 17 residues. The germline CDR1 and CDR2 sequences are SGHTA and FQGNSA. V shed 1 base and J 0 bases; nucleotides not matched to a gene: 6. Here the CDR3 DNA reads TGTGCCAGCAGCTTAGGGGACAGCCCCTTTAGCAATCAGCCCCAGCATTTT. It is translated as CASSLGDSPFSNQPQHF.

The V gene is TRBV9, the J gene TRBJ2-5, with D perhaps matching TRBD2 (5 bases). The J call is doubtful: the DNA matches TRBJ2-7 better. The CDR3 loop spans 14 amino acids. The germline V gene encodes CDR1 SGDLS and CDR2 YYNGEE. CDR3 nucleotide sequence: TGTGCCAGCAGCCCACTAGAAGTCCCCTACGAGCAGTACTTC. It encodes CASSPLEVPYEQYF.

This clone was seen just once. The J gene is TRBJ1-6, the V gene TRBV2; D might be TRBD1 (5 bases). Deletions cut 6 bases from V and 0 bases from J, with 15 bases between. CDR1 is SNHLY, CDR2 FYNNEI, per germline. The CDR3 runs 17 residues. The CDR3 here is CASRPDSLSSYNSPLHF. The CDR3 coding sequence is TGTGCCAGCAGGCCCGACAGCTTGAGCTCCTATAATTCACCCCTCCACTTT.

The chain has TRBV7-9 and TRBJ2-7, with 9 nucleotides matching TRBD1. J lost 3 bases, V lost 5 bases, and 5 bases had no gene match. The CDR3 runs to 14 residues. Germline CDR1 SEHNR, CDR2 FQNEAQ (reference sequence). CDR3: CASSQTGGNYEQYF. In DNA form, the CDR3 reads TGTGCCAGCAGCCAGACAGGGGGAAACTACGAGCAGTACTTC.

The chain combines TRBV7-9 with TRBJ2-2; TRBD2 is a possible D gene (6 bases). Looked up from germline, CDR1 is SEHNR and CDR2 is FQNEAQ (reference sequence). This CDR3 region has 16 residues. Trimming pared 2 bases from V and 2 bases from J, leaving 12 bases between. The CDR3 bases are TGTGCCAGCAGCTTACCGCTAGCGACAAACACCGGGGAGCTGTTTTTT. Translating it yields CASSLPLATNTGELFF.

The chain couples TRBV5-1 to TRBJ1-3; 11 bases line up with TRBD1. CDR3 size: 15 residues. CDR1 SGHRS and CDR2 YFSETQ come from the germline V gene. V dropped 3 bases and J dropped 3; count of bases not matched to a gene: 2. The CDR3 sequence: CASSSGTGGGNTIYF. The CDR3 nucleotides are TGCGCCAGCAGCTCCGGGACAGGGGGTGGAAACACCATATATTTT.

The chain recombines TRBV7-9 with TRBJ2-1; 8 bases match TRBD1. The CDR3 runs to 15 residues. CDR1 and CDR2 from the germline V gene are SEHNR and FQNEAQ (reference sequence). V shed 7 bases, J shed 6 bases, and the junction held 11 bases outside the gene matches. CDR3 nucleotides: TGTGCCAGCACCCCCGACAGGGGAATCGGCAATGAGCAGTTCTTC. Protein product: CASTPDRGIGNEQFF.

This chain uses TRBV7-2 with TRBJ1-5; a weak D match, TRBD1 (5 bases). Germline loops: CDR1 SGHTA, CDR2 FQGNSA. V gave up 6 bases and J gave up 0 bases, with 15 bases separating them. CDR3 size: 16 residues. The CDR3 loop is CASREWGVNSNQPQHF. As DNA, the CDR3 is TGTGCCAGCAGAGAGTGGGGGGTCAATAGCAATCAGCCCCAGCATTTT.

J is TRBJ2-1 and V is TRBV7-2, with TRBD2 matching over 8 bases. Germline loops: CDR1 SGHTA, CDR2 FQGNSA. This CDR3 has 14 residues. With V trimmed by 1 base and J by 7 bases, 3 bases remained unmatched. CDR3 DNA: TGTGCCAGCAGCTTAGGACTAGCGATGAATGAGCAGTTCTTC. Encoded protein: CASSLGLAMNEQFF.

As for this clone: The junction differs from germline at one of its ends, possibly a read error. This chain joins TRBV14 and TRBJ2-3; a weak D match, TRBD1 (6 bases). This CDR3 spans 11 amino acids. CDR1 SGHDN and CDR2 FVKESK come from the germline V gene. The DNA for the CDR3 is TGTGCCAGCAACCAACAGGGAAAGCAGTATTTT. Amino acid sequence: CASNQQGKQYF.